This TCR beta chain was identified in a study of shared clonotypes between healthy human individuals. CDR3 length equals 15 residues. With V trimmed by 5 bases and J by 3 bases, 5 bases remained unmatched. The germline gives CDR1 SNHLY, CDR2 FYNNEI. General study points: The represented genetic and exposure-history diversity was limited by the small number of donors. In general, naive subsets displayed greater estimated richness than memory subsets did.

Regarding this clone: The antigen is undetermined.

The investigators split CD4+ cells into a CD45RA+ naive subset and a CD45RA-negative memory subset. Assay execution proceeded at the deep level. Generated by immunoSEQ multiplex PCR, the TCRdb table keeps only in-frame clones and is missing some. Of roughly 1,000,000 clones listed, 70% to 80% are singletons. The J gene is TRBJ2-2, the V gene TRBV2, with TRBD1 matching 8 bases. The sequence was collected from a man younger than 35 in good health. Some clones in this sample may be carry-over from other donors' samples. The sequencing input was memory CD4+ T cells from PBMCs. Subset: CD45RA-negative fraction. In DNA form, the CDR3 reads TGTGCCAGCAGTTATGGACAGGGCTACACCGGGGAGCTGTTTTTT. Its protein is CASSYGQGYTGELFF.